A selection of T cell receptor beta chains follows, all from one sample in a study of blood T cell repertoires in COVID-19. The table came from immunoSEQ multiplex PCR; TCRdb's copy has only in-frame clones and leaves some out. In the table there are hundreds of thousands of clones, 90% of which are singletons. Sequencing was carried out using PBMCs or T cells enriched from blood (not recorded which). The receptors stem from a man between 25 and 39 years old who had been exposed to COVID-19. CDR3s include the opening cysteine and the closing phenylalanine or tryptophan. Fields, in order: J gene, clone size, D gene, V gene, CDR3 protein, CDR3 DNA. The D gene is left open where the match is weak. Some rows mark clone size as missing; the rest say once, few, many or name a class of expanded clone.

TRBJ2-7 | NA | TRBD2 | TRBV5-1 | CASRGLGYEQYF | TGCGCCAGCAGGGGACTAGGTTACGAGCAGTACTTC
TRBJ2-4 | NA | NA | TRBV18 | CASSPEGYIQYF | TGTGCCAGCTCACCAGAGGGATACATTCAGTACTTC
TRBJ1-1 | NA | NA | TRBV9 | CASSPTGNTEAFF | TGTGCCAGCAGCCCGACAGGGAACACTGAAGCTTTCTTT
TRBJ1-1 | NA | NA | TRBV30 | CAWRVIRLIYAEAFF | TGTGCCTGGAGGGTTATTAGACTGATCTACGCTGAAGCTTTCTTT
TRBJ1-4 | NA | TRBD1 | TRBV27 | CASSSQGVREKLFF | TGTGCCAGCAGTTCACAGGGGGTGCGGGAAAAACTGTTTTTT
TRBJ1-2 | NA | NA | TRBV29-1 | CSVEWTESYGYTF | TGCAGCGTTGAATGGACAGAGAGCTATGGCTACACCTTC
TRBJ2-7 | NA | NA | TRBV2 | CASSETGREQYF | TGTGCCAGCAGTGAAACAGGTCGGGAGCAGTACTTC
TRBJ2-2 | once | TRBD2 | TRBV2 | CASSASGGRTGELFF | TGTGCCAGCAGCGCGAGCGGGGGGCGTACCGGGGAGCTGTTTTTT
TRBJ1-1 | NA | NA | TRBV14 | CASSHQGGEQVMYTEAFF | TGTGCCAGCAGCCATCAAGGCGGGGAACAGGTTATGTACACTGAAGCTTTCTTT
TRBJ1-3 | NA | TRBD1 | TRBV7-9 | CASSLIQGAGNTIYF | TGTGCCAGCAGCTTAATCCAGGGGGCTGGAAACACCATATATTTT
TRBJ1-1 | few | NA | TRBV7-3 | CASSLPDGAGLSTEAFF | TGTGCCAGCAGCTTACCCGATGGAGCCGGACTGAGCACTGAAGCTTTCTTT
TRBJ2-3 | NA | NA | TRBV12-3/TRBV12-4 | CASSLGDTQYF | TGTGCCAGCAGCCTAGGCGATACGCAGTATTTT
TRBJ1-6 | NA | NA | TRBV6-5 | CASSREAPINSPLHF | TGTGCCAGCAGTCGAGAGGCACCGATTAATTCACCCCTCCACTTT
TRBJ2-3 | NA | NA | TRBV19 | CASSIISGTGTDTQYF | TGTGCCAGTAGTATAATTAGCGGTACCGGAACAGATACGCAGTATTTT
TRBJ1-5 | NA | NA | TRBV4-1 | CASSQAEINQPQHF | TGCGCCAGCAGCCAAGCCGAGATTAATCAGCCCCAGCATTTT
TRBJ1-1 | NA | NA | TRBV9 | CASSPRPTLNTEAFF | TGTGCCAGCAGCCCTCGCCCGACATTGAACACTGAAGCTTTCTTT
TRBJ1-2 | NA | TRBD1 | TRBV28 | CASSAPKGARDYGYTF | TGTGCCAGCAGTGCTCCTAAGGGGGCGCGAGACTATGGCTACACCTTC